A selection of T cell receptor beta chains follows, all from one sample in a study of cytomegalovirus exposure and HLA in healthy donors. Measured with immunoSEQ multiplex PCR; TCRdb has only the in-frame clones, and not every one. This repertoire shows approximately 150,000 clones, approximately 86% found once; its top ten account for about 2.5%. Sequencing was performed on PBMCs. Receptor source: a man aged 18 to 29 in good health and CMV-seropositive. Both conserved end residues are part of each CDR3. The D gene is left open where the match is weak. A clone size is listed for some rows: how often the clone was seen (once, few, many), or a class if it is expanded.

clone size,J gene,V gene,D gene,CDR3 DNA,CDR3 protein
-,TRBJ1-2,TRBV27,-,TGTGCCAGCAAAACTTCACTGAGTAACTATGGCTACACCTTC,CASKTSLSNYGYTF
-,TRBJ2-7,TRBV4-3,-,TGCGCCAGCAGCCAAGAAGGTGGACAGAACTACGAGCAGTACTTC,CASSQEGGQNYEQYF
-,TRBJ1-2,TRBV2,-,TGTGCCAGCAGTGAGGCAGAATATGGCTACACCTTC,CASSEAEYGYTF
-,TRBJ2-1,TRBV11-3,TRBD2,TGTGCCAGCAGCTTAGGACTAGCGGCCTACAATGAGCAGTTCTTC,CASSLGLAAYNEQFF
few,TRBJ1-2,TRBV16,-,TGTGCCAGCAGCCAAGCAGGGTATGGCTACACCTTC,CASSQAGYGYTF
-,TRBJ1-2,TRBV19,-,TGTGCCAGTACCCCCGGACAGAAAAACTATGGCTACACCTTC,CASTPGQKNYGYTF
-,TRBJ2-5,TRBV6-6,TRBD2,TGTGCCAGCAGTTATGGACTAGCGGGAGCAGAGACCCAGTACTTC,CASSYGLAGAETQYF
-,TRBJ2-4,TRBV5-1,TRBD1,TGCGCCAGCAGCGTCGACAGGGGGCGCGGCATTCAGTACTTC,CASSVDRGRGIQYF
few,TRBJ1-2,TRBV7-2,-,TGTGCCAGCAGCGGCGGCCGGGGGTATGGCTACACCTTC,CASSGGRGYGYTF
-,TRBJ2-1,TRBV7-3,-,TGTGCCAGCAGCTTAATGCCCCCAAGCGGGTCCCTCAATGAGCAGTTCTTC,CASSLMPPSGSLNEQFF
-,TRBJ2-7,TRBV7-6,TRBD2,TGTGCCAGCAGCCCCCGGGAGGGGGTCGGGTGGGAGCAGTACTTC,CASSPREGVGWEQYF
few,TRBJ2-7,TRBV9,-,TGTGCCAGCAGCGTGTACGGGAGCTCCTACGAGCAGTACTTC,CASSVYGSSYEQYF
once,TRBJ2-6,TRBV9,-,TGTGCCAGCAGCGCACAGGGTTCGGGGGCCAACGTCCTGACTTTC,CASSAQGSGANVLTF
-,TRBJ1-4,TRBV10-3,TRBD1,TGTGCCATCAGTGAAGACAGGGGCCCTGAAAAACTGTTTTTT,CAISEDRGPEKLFF
-,TRBJ1-3,TRBV19,TRBD1,TGTGCCAGTAGTGCAGGGGGGCTTGGAAACACCATATATTTT,CASSAGGLGNTIYF
-,TRBJ1-4,TRBV27,-,TGTGCCAGCAGTAAAGGGGACTCGCTGTTTTTT,CASSKGDSLFF
once,TRBJ2-7,TRBV19,TRBD1,TGTGCCAGTAGTATAGGACAGGGGATCTCCTACGAGCAGTACTTC,CASSIGQGISYEQYF
-,TRBJ2-1,TRBV4-3,-,TGCGCCAGCAGCCAAGGGTTTAAGGGTACAGGGTCCAATGAGCAGTTCTTC,CASSQGFKGTGSNEQFF
-,TRBJ2-1,TRBV27,-,TGTGCCAGCAGCCGCTACAATGAGCAGTTCTTC,CASSRYNEQFF
-,TRBJ1-3,TRBV4-1,TRBD1,TGCGCCAGCAGCCCCGGGACAGACTCTTACTCTGGAAACACCATATATTTT,CASSPGTDSYSGNTIYF
-,TRBJ1-5,TRBV7-9,-,TGTGCCAGCAGCTTGCACACCGATCAGCCCCAGCATTTT,CASSLHTDQPQHF
-,TRBJ2-3,TRBV7-2,-,TGTGCCAGCAGCTTCAGGGCTCTATCCACAGATACGCAGTATTTT,CASSFRALSTDTQYF
-,TRBJ2-7,TRBV29-1,-,TGCAGCGTTGAAGATACAGGGCAAACCTACGAGCAGTACTTC,CSVEDTGQTYEQYF
-,TRBJ2-5,TRBV5-1,TRBD2,TGCGCCAGCAGCACCGGACGAGCGGGGGGCCCAGAGACCCAGTACTTC,CASSTGRAGGPETQYF
-,TRBJ2-3,TRBV5-1,-,TGCGCCACCCGAGCCGGGAGCACAGATACGCAGTATTTT,CATRAGSTDTQYF
-,TRBJ2-1,TRBV6-5,-,TGTGCCAGCAGTTCTCTGGGGAGTGTGAATGAGCAGTTCTTC,CASSSLGSVNEQFF
-,TRBJ1-2,TRBV6-1,TRBD1,TGTGCCAGCAGTGAAGGGGGACAGGGTTCGGATGGCTACACCTTC,CASSEGGQGSDGYTF
-,TRBJ2-1,TRBV7-2,TRBD2,TGTGCCAGCAGCCCTACTAGCGGTCCCTACAATGAGCAGTTCTTC,CASSPTSGPYNEQFF
-,TRBJ2-7,TRBV27,-,TGTGCCAGCAGTTTATCGGCGACATACGAGCAGTACTTC,CASSLSATYEQYF
-,TRBJ1-2,TRBV7-9,-,TGTGCCAGCAGCTACACAGGGTGGGGCTACACCTTC,CASSYTGWGYTF
-,TRBJ2-7,TRBV5-1,TRBD1,TGCGCCAGCAGCTTGGATGGGACAGGGTTGGAAGAGCAGTACTTC,CASSLDGTGLEEQYF